The 11 T cell receptor beta chains given below trace back to one sample, sequenced in a study of T cells in Graves' hyperthyroidism and ophthalmopathy. There were TCR beta CDR3 regions amplified from RNA transcripts. First-round RT-PCR targeting the TCR CDR3 was performed with the HTBI primer set. MiXCR, applied by TCRdb to the multiplex PCR reads, yields one record per CDR3 protein. The sample yields approximately 330,000 distinct CDR3 sequences, roughly an eighth seen once. Sequencing input: blood. Every receptor here comes from a woman between 40 and 50 years old with Graves' ophthalmopathy.

In regard to this clonotype: The germline gene is not matched at one end of the junction; a read error may be the cause. V usage is TRBV3-1 and J usage is TRBJ2-5; D may be TRBD1 (5 bases). This CDR3 region has 12 residues. From germline, CDR1 is LGHDT and CDR2 YNNKEL (reference sequence). For the CDR3, the DNA is TGTGCCAGCAGCCAAGATTTTAGGGGATTCAACTTC. It codes for CASSQDFRGFNF.

There are many counts of this clonotype. The chain uses TRBV12-3 or TRBV12-4 and TRBJ1-5, with D uncertain. The CDR3 runs 13 residues. Trimming removed 3 bases from V and 4 bases from J, with 7 bases in between. Here the CDR3 DNA reads TGTGCCAGCAGTTTCTGGCAGAATCAGCCCCAGCATTTT. It codes for CASSFWQNQPQHF.

This clonotype appeared many times. In nucleotides, the CDR3 is TGCGCCAGCAGTGTGATAGGGGCTTCCTACGAGCAGTACTTC. Amino acids: CASSVIGASYEQYF. The V and J genes are TRBV5-1 and TRBJ2-7, with D possibly TRBD1 on 5 matching bases. The CDR3 is 14 residues long. Germline V gene sequence: CDR1 SGHRS, CDR2 YFSETQ. The V end lost 5 bases, the J end lost 1 base, and 13 bases lay between the germline ends.

Of note for this clonotype: Since no conserved phenylalanine or tryptophan closes the CDR3, a read error is the likely cause. The chain has TRBV9 and TRBJ1-6; maybe TRBD1 (5 bases). Trimming removed 3 bases from V and 9 bases from J, with 13 bases in between. The CDR3 runs 14 residues. From germline, CDR1 is SGDLS and CDR2 YYNGEE. The CDR3 is CASSARAEGSPLHL. The CDR3 DNA is TGTGCCAGCAGCGCCAGGGCCGAAGGTTCACCCCTCCACCTT.

This clonotype appeared many times. The chain recombines TRBV15 with TRBJ2-3; D is ambiguous. The CDR3 runs to 14 residues. The V gene's germline CDR1 is LNHNV and CDR2 YYDKDF (reference sequence). V was pared by 0 bases and J by 4 bases, with 8 bases between. The CDR3, as DNA: TGTGCCACCAGCAGAGATAACGTTGCAGATACGCAGTATTTT. This gives the protein CATSRDNVADTQYF.

This clonotype was picked up many times. V usage is TRBV11-1 and J usage is TRBJ2-1; TRBD1 might be the D (6 bases). From germline, CDR1 is SGHAT and CDR2 FQDESV (reference sequence). The CDR3 sequence is 14 residues long. Between the trimmed V and J ends, which lost 3 bases and 8 bases, there was a span of 14 bases. This chain's CDR3 is CASSFSQGMYEQFF. CDR3 DNA: TGTGCCAGCAGCTTTTCCCAGGGGATGTATGAGCAGTTCTTC.

Many counts were recorded for this clonotype. The V and J genes are TRBV20-1 and TRBJ1-1; the D is unclear. The CDR3 extends over 12 amino acids. Germline CDR1 and CDR2: DFQATT and SNEGSKA (reference sequence). The V gene lost 2 bases and the J gene lost 2 bases, with 6 bases spanning the gap. CDR3 amino acids: CSARRQNTEAFF. CDR3 nucleotide sequence: TGCAGTGCTAGAAGGCAAAACACTGAAGCTTTCTTT.

In this sample, this clonotype turned up a few times. The chain is built from TRBV2 and TRBJ2-7; D may be TRBD1 (6 bases). The CDR3 covers 14 residues. In germline, CDR1 is SNHLY, CDR2 FYNNEI. V was cut by 3 bases and J by 5 bases, with 14 bases left in between. The CDR3 loop is CASSDGTIRDEQYF. The CDR3 DNA sequence: TGTGCCAGCAGTGACGGGACAATAAGAGACGAGCAGTACTTC.

The chain uses TRBV28 and TRBJ1-5; D unclear. The CDR3 is 17 residues long. Germline loops: CDR1 MDHEN, CDR2 SYDVKM. Trimming removed 6 bases from V and 0 bases from J, with 18 bases in between. CDR3 nucleotide sequence: TGTGCCAGCAGCCCCGGGTCGGTCTCTGATAGCAATCAGCCCCAGCATTTT. Translation gives CASSPGSVSDSNQPQHF.

This clonotype occurred many times. The V gene is TRBV28, the J gene TRBJ2-7, with D uncertain. V was clipped by 2 bases and J by 4 bases, with 6 bases between them. This CDR3 region has 12 residues. Germline assignment: CDR1 MDHEN and CDR2 SYDVKM. The CDR3 region is CASSLGLYEQYF. Here the CDR3 DNA reads TGTGCCAGCAGTTTAGGGCTTTACGAGCAGTACTTC.

This clonotype was counted many times. This chain connects TRBV2 to TRBJ1-2, with D maybe TRBD1 (6 bases). Germline V gene data show CDR1 as SNHLY and CDR2 as FYNNEI. Trimming stripped 5 bases from V and 3 bases from J, with 13 bases between. The length of the CDR3 is 14 residues. CDR3 loop: CASSMRTAHYGYTF. Here the CDR3 DNA reads TGTGCCAGCAGTATGCGGACAGCCCACTATGGCTACACCTTC.